Below, one T cell receptor beta chain is given with its context. This specimen belongs to a study of blood T cells in healthy people across ages. This CDR3 spans 12 amino acids. Germline trimming cut 5 bases from V and 8 bases from J; bases unmatched to any gene: 5. CDR1 and CDR2 (germline): DFQATT, SNEGSKA (reference sequence). Alongside a J-beta primer mix, a sample-barcoded 5' primer served in a second PCR lasting about 7 to 11 cycles. MiXCR, applied by TCRdb to the 5' RACE reads, yields one record per CDR3 protein. The repertoire holds about 800,000 distinct CDR3 sequences, with 25% as singletons. The same sample was also used in a study of T cells of mothers and their children.

V and J are TRBV20-1 and TRBJ2-2, with 7 bases fitting TRBD2. What was sequenced was blood. The clonotype was recovered from a boy aged 10-17 years in good health. The chain's CDR3 is CSAGGEPGELFF. CDR3 DNA: TGCAGTGCTGGGGGGGAGCCGGGGGAGCTGTTTTTT.